The following is a T cell receptor beta chain sequence with its context. The sample comes from a study of blood T cell repertoires in COVID-19. Study summary: Sites in the United States, Italy and Spain provided acute and convalescent COVID-19 samples. From T cells, B-cell-depleted T cells, or PBMCs came the material, which was cDNA or gDNA.

Per the original methods: Amplification of reference gene primers provided the estimated nucleated cell counts. The assay was immunoSEQ multiplex PCR, and TCRdb's table has in-frame clones only and misses some. V and J calls and clone size are those listed in that table; D and trimming were worked out from the DNA. The sample has about 140,000 clones, over 60% seen once. Trimming shortened V by 4 bases and J by 5 bases, and 9 bases separated the two germline ends. The CDR3 covers 12 residues. Per germline, CDR1 SGDLS and CDR2 YYNGEE. J is TRBJ1-2 and V is TRBV9; D is ambiguous. The sequencing sample was made of peripheral blood. This TCR was sampled from a man aged 50-60 years with acute or convalescent COVID-19. The CDR3 coding sequence is TGTGCCAGCAGCTCCCCCGTTTATGGCTACACCTTC. It yields the protein CASSSPVYGYTF.